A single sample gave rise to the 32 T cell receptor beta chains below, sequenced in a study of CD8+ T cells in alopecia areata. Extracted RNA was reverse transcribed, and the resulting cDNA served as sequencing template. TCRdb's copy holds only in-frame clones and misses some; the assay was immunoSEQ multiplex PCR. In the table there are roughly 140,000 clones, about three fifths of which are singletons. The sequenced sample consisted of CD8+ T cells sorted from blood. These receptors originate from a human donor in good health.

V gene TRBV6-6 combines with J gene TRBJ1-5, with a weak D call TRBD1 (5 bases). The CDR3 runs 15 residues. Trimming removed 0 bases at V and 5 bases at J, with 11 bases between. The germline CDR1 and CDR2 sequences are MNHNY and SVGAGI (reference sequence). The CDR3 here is CASSYSSGADQPQHF. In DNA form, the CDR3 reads TGTGCCAGCAGTTACTCTTCTGGGGCCGATCAGCCCCAGCATTTT.

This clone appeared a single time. The CDR3 spells CASSTGKSPYNEQFF. DNA for the CDR3: TGTGCCAGCAGCACAGGGAAATCCCCATACAATGAGCAGTTCTTC. The gene calls are TRBV7-9 and TRBJ2-1, with D possibly TRBD1 on 6 matching bases. The CDR3 contains 15 residues. Germline-derived CDR1 and CDR2 are SEHNR and FQNEAQ (reference sequence). Trimming left V 5 bases short and J 4 bases short, with 15 bases between.

CDR3 region: CASSEPTGGFYEQYF. The CDR3 DNA follows: TGTGCCAGCAGTGAACCCACAGGGGGGTTCTACGAGCAGTACTTC. The chain uses TRBV6-1 and TRBJ2-7, with 8 bases lining up with TRBD1. This CDR3 is 15 amino acids long. With 2 bases clipped from V and 3 bases from J, the junction kept 6 bases outside the gene matches. Looked up from germline, CDR1 is MNHNS and CDR2 is SASEGT.

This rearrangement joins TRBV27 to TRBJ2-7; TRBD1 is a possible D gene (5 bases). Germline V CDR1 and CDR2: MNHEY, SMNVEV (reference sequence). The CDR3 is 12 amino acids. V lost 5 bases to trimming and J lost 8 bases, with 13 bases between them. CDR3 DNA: TGTGCCAGCAGTAGGAGCCAGGGCAAGCAGTACTTC. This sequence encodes CASSRSQGKQYF.

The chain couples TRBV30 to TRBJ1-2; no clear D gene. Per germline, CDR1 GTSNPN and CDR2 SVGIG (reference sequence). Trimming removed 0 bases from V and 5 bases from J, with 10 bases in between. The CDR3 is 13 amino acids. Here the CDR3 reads CAWSVPPQYGYTF. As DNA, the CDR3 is TGTGCCTGGAGTGTCCCCCCCCAATATGGCTACACCTTC.

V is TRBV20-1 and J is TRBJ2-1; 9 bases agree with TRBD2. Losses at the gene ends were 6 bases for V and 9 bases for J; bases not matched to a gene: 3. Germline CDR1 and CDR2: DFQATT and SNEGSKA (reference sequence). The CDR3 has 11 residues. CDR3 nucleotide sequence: TGCAGTGCAAAGGGACTAGCTGAGCAGTTCTTC. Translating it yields CSAKGLAEQFF.

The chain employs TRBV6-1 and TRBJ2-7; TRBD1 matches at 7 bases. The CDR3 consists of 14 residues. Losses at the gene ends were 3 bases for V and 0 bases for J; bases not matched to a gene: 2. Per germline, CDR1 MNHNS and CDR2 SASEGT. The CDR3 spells CASSEGQSSYEQYF. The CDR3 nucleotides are TGTGCCAGCAGTGAGGGACAGAGCTCCTACGAGCAGTACTTC.

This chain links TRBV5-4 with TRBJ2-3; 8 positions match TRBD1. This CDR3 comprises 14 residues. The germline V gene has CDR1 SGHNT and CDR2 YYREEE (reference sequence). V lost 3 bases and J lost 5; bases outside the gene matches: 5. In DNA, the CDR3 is TGTGCCAGCAGCTCAGGACAGGGTGGAGATACGCAGTATTTT. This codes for CASSSGQGGDTQYF.

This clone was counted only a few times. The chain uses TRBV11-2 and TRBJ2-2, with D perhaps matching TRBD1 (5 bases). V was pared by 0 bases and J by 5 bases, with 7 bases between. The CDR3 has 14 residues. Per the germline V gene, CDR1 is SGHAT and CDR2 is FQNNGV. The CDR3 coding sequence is TGTGCCAGCAGCTTAGAAGCAGGGACCGGGGAGCTGTTTTTT. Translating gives CASSLEAGTGELFF.

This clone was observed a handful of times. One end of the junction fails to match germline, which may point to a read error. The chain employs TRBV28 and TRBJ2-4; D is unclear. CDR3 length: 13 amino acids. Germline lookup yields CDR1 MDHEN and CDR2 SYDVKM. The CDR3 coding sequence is TGTGCCAGCAGTTTAAGCCTCAAAGACATTCAGTACTTC. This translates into CASSLSLKDIQYF.

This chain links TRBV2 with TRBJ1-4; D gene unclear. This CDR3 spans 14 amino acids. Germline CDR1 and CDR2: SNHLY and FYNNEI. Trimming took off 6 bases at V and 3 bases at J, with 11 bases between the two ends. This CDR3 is CASSLVLSNEKLFF. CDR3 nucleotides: TGTGCCAGCAGCCTAGTATTGTCTAATGAAAAACTGTTTTTT.

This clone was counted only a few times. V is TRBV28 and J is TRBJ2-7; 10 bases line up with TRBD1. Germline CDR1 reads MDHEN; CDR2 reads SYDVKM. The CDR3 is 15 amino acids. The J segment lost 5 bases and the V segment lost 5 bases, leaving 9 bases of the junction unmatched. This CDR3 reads CASSAGTGASHEQYF. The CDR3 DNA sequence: TGTGCCAGCAGTGCCGGGACAGGGGCATCCCACGAGCAGTACTTC. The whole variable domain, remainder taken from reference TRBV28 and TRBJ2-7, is DVKVTQSSRYLVKRTGEKVFLECVQDMDHENMFWYRQDPGLGLRLIYFSYDVKMKEKGDIPEGYSVSREKKERFSLILESASTNQTSMYLCASSAGTGASHEQYFGPGTRLTVT.

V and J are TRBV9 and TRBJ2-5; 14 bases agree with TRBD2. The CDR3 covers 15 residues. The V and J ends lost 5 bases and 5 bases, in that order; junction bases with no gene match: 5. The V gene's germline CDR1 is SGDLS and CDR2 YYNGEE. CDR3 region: CASSPGTSGSETQYF. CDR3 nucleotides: TGTGCCAGCAGTCCCGGGACTAGCGGGAGTGAGACCCAGTACTTC.

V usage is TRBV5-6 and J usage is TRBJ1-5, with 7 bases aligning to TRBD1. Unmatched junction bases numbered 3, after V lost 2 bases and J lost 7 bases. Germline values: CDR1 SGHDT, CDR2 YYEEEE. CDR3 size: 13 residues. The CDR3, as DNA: TGTGCCAGCAGCTTCGGGGACAGCCAGCCCCAGCATTTT. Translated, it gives CASSFGDSQPQHF. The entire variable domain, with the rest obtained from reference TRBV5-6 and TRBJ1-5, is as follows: DAGVTQSPTHLIKTRGQQVTLRCSPKSGHDTVSWYQQALGQGPQFIFQYYEEEERQRGNFPDRFSGHQFPNYSSELNVNALLLGDSALYLCASSFGDSQPQHFGDGTRLSIL.

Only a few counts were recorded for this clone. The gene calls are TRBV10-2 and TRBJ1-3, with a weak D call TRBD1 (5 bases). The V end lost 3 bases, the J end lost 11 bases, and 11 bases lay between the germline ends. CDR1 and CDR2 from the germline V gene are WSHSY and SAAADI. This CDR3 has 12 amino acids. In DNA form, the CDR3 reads TGCGCCAGCAGTGAACGGGGCACCGCCATATATTTT. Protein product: CASSERGTAIYF.

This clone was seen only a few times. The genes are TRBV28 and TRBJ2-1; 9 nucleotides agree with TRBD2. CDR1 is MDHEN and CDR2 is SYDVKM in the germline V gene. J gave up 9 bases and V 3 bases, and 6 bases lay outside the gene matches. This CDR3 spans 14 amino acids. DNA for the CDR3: TGTGCCAGCAGTTTTAAGGCTAGCGGGACTGAGCAGTTCTTC. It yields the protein CASSFKASGTEQFF.

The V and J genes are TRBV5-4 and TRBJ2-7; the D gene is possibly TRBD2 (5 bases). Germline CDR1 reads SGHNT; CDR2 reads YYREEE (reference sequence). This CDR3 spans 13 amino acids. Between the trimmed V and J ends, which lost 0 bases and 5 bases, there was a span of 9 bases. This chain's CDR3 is CASSLASGNEQYF. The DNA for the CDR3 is TGTGCCAGCAGCTTGGCATCGGGGAACGAGCAGTACTTC.

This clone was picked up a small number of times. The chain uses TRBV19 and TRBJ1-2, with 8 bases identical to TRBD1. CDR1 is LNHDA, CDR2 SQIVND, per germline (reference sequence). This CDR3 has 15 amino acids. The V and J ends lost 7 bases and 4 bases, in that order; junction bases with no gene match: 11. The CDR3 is CASTSGQGASYGYTF. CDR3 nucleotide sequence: TGTGCCAGTACCTCGGGCCAGGGGGCTTCCTATGGCTACACCTTC.

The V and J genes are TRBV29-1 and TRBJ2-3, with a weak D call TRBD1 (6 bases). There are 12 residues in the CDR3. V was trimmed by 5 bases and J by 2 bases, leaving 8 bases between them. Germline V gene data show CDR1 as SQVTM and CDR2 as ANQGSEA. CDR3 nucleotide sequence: TGCAGCGTTAGGGGGATCACAGATACGCAGTATTTT. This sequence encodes CSVRGITDTQYF.

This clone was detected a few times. The CDR3 protein is CASSMTAGGPAYEQYF. CDR3 nucleotide sequence: TGTGCCAGTAGTATGACAGCGGGAGGGCCGGCCTACGAGCAGTACTTC. The gene calls are TRBV19 and TRBJ2-7; TRBD2 matches 10 bases. The germline CDR1 and CDR2 sequences are LNHDA and SQIVND (reference sequence). CDR3 length: 16 residues. J gave up 2 bases and V 3 bases, and 7 bases lay outside the gene matches.

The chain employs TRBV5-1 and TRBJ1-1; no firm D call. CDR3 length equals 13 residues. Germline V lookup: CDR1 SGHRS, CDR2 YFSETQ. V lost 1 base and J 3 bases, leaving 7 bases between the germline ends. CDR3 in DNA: TGCGCCAGCAGCTTGAGTACGCACACTGAAGCTTTCTTT. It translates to CASSLSTHTEAFF.

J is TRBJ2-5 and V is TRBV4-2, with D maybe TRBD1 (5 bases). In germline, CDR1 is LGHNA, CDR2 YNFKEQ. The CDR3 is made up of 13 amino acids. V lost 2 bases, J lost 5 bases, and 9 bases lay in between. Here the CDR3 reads CASSQLQEETQYF. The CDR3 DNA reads TGTGCCAGCAGCCAATTACAGGAGGAGACCCAGTACTTC.

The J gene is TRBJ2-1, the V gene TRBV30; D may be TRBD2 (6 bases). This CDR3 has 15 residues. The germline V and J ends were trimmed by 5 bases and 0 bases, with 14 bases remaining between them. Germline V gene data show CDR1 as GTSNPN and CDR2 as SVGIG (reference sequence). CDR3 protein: CAWAKGGRSYNEQFF. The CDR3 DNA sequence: TGTGCCTGGGCTAAGGGAGGCCGCTCCTACAATGAGCAGTTCTTC. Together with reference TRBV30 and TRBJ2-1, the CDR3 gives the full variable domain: SQTIHQWPATLVQPVGSPLSLECTVEGTSNPNLYWYRQAAGRGLQLLFYSVGIGQISSEVPQNLSASRPQDRQFILSSKKLLLSDSGFYLCAWAKGGRSYNEQFFGPGTRLTVL.

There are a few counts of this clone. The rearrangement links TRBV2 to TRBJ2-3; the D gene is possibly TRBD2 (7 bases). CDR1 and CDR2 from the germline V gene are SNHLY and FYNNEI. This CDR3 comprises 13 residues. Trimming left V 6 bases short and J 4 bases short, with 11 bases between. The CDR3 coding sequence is TGTGCCAGCAGCGGGGGGACATCAGATACGCAGTATTTT. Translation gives CASSGGTSDTQYF. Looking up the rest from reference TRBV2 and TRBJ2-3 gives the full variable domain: EPEVTQTPSHQVTQMGQEVILRCVPISNHLYFYWYRQILGQKVEFLVSFYNNEISEKSEIFDDQFSVERPDGSNFTLKIRSTKLEDSAMYFCASSGGTSDTQYFGPGTRLTVL.

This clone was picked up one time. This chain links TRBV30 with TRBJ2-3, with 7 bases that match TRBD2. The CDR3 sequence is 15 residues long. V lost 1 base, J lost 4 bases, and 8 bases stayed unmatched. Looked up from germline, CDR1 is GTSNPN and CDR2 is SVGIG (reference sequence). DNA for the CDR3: TGTGCCTGGAGTGCGGGGAGCGGGATAGCAGATACGCAGTATTTT. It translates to CAWSAGSGIADTQYF.

CDR3 sequence: CASSSGTGVDTQYF. For the CDR3, the DNA is TGTGCCAGCAGTTCCGGGACAGGGGTAGATACGCAGTATTTT. V usage is TRBV27 and J usage is TRBJ2-3, with 10 bases aligning to TRBD1. The junction had 3 bases not matched to a gene; V was cut back by 4 bases and J by 5 bases. Germline V gene lookup returns CDR1 MNHEY and CDR2 SMNVEV (reference sequence). This CDR3 is built from 14 residues.

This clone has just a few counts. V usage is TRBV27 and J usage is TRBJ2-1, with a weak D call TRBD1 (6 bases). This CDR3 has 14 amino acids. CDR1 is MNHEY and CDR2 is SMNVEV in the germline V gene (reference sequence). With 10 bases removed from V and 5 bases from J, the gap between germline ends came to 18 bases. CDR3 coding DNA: TGTGCCACCATCGCCCAGGGGTATGACAATGAGCAGTTCTTC. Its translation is CATIAQGYDNEQFF.

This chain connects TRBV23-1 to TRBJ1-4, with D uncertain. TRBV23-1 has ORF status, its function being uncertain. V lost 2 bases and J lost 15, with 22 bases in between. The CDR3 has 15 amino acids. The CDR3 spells CASSQLQGAGYEVFF. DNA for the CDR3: TGCGCCAGCAGTCAACTGCAAGGCGCCGGATATGAAGTGTTTTTT.

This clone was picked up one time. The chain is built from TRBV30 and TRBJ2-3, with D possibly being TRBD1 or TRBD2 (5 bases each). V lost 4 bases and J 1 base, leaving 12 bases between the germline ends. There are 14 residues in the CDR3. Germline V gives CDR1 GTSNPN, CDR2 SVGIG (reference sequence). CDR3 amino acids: CAWMGELGTDTQYF. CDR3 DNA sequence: TGTGCCTGGATGGGGGAGTTGGGCACAGATACGCAGTATTTT.

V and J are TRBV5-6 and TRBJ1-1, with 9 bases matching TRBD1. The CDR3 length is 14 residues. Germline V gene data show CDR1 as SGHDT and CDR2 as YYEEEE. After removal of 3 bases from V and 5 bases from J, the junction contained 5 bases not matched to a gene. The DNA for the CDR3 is TGTGCCAGCAGCTACGGGACAGGGCTAACTGAAGCTTTCTTT. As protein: CASSYGTGLTEAFF.

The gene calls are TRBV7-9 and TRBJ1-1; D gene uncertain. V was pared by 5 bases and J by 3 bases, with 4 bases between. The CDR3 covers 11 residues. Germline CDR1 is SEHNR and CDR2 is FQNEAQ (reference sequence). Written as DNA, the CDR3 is TGTGCCAGCAGCAGGGACACTGAAGCTTTCTTT. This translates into CASSRDTEAFF.

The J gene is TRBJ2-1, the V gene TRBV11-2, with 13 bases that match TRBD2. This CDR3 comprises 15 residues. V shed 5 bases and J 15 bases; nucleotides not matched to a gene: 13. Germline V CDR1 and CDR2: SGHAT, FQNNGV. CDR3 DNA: TGTGCCAGCAGCCTCGGACTAGCGGGAGTTAGGGGGTCGTTCTTC. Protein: CASSLGLAGVRGSFF.